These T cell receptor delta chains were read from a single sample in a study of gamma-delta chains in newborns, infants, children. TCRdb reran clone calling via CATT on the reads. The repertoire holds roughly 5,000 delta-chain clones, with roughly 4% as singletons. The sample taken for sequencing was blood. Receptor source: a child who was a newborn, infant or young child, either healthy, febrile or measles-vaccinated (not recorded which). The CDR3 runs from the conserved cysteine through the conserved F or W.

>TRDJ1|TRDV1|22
CALGASSCTRGGIVVATDKLIF
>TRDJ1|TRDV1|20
CAIGERYLPAGGYYTDKLIF
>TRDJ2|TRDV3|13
CAFRGYKAAQLFF
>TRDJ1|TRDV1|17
CALGEILLGDTAQKLIF
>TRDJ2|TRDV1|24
CALGVWRDFLLGTGGFTLTAQLFF
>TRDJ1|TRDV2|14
CAIGGIRGTDKLIF
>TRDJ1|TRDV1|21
CALGERLLHMDGEPYTDKLIF
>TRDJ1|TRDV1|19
CALGEPFPGTRPYTDKLIF
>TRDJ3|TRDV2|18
CACDTGGYSSWDTRQMFF
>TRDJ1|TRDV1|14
CALGELVDPWQLIF
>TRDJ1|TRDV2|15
CACDTWGTYTDNLIF
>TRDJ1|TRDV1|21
CALGECFLEGSVGPRSDKLIF
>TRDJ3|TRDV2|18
CACDAGGYSSWDTRQMFF
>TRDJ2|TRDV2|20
CACGFPSYPGGTTLTARPFF
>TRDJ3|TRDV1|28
CALGEHWPSYEDGTGVYPSSWDTRQMFF
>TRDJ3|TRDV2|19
CACDTLGDSSSWDTRQMFF
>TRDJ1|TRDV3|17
CAFPLGDKEEYTDKLIF
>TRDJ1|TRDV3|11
CASVKGDKLIF
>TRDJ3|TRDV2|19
CACDTGWGSPSWDTRQMFF
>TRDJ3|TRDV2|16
CACDTGGSWDTRQMFF
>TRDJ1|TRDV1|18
CALGELATGGYVADKLIF
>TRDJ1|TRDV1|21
CALGNLDLPQLGDDDADKLIF
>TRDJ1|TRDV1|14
CALGKRGIRSELIF
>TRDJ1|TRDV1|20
CALGEDLPPYWDMETDKLIF
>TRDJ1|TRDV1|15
CALVGTAGIQYKLIF
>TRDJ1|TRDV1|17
CALGELWGYYYTDKLIF
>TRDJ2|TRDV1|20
CALGRTPLPKGETLTAQLFF
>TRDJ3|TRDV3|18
CAFSRWGIDSWDTRQMFF
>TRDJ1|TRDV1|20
CALGGPCGVLGDPYTDKLIF
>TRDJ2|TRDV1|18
CALGFHWGIRSLAAQLFF
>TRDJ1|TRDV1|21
CALGDRLPSLTGGYATPKLIF
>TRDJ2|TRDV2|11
CACDLTATLFF
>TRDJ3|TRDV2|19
CACDTAGGPPPRDTRQMFF
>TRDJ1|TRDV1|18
CALGVLLPTRPDTDQLIF
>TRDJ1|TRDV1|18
CALGERTFFLGYTDKLIF
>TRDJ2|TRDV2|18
CACDTDWGTSLETAQLFF
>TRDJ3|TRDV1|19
CALGELHLNQRRDTRQMFF
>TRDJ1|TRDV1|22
CALGDRRAPLPLGDYYTDKLIF
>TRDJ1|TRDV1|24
CALGELTGDYGVMWDTPYTDKLIF
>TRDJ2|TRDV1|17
CALGGHTGRPLTAQLFF
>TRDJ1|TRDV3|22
CAQSFPSAVTFYWGIVTDTLIF
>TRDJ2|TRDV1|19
CALGNSSSFPYCSSAQLFF
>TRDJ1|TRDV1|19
CALEDTLGTEARPGDKLIF
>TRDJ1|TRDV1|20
CALGELGRAGDTPETDKLIF